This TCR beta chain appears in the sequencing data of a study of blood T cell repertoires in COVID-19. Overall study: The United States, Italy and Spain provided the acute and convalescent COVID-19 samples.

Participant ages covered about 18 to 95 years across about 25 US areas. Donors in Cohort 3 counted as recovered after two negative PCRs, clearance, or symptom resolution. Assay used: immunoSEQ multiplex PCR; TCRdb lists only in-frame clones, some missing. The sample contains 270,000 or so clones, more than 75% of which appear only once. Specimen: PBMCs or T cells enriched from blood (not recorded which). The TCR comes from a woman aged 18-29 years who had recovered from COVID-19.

The CDR3 coding sequence is TGTGCCAGCAGTCCCGGGGGGCGTACCTATCAGCCCCAGCATTTT. This codes for CASSPGGRTYQPQHF. The chain carries TRBV28 and TRBJ1-5; possible D gene TRBD1, 6 bases. The V gene lost 5 bases and the J gene lost 5 bases, with 16 bases spanning the gap. Germline V gives CDR1 MDHEN, CDR2 SYDVKM. This CDR3 is built from 15 residues.